This TCR beta chain was recovered during a study of cytomegalovirus exposure and HLA in healthy donors. This CDR3 has 13 residues. V was cut by 5 bases and J by 5 bases, with 12 bases left in between. CDR1 is MNHEY and CDR2 is SMNVEV in the germline V gene (reference sequence). It was with 60 Vbeta and 13 Jbeta primers that the PCR ran. TCRdb's table, derived via immunoSEQ multiplex PCR, lists solely in-frame clones and lacks some. The sample has over 85,000 clones; 70% to 80% are singletons. Sequenced sample: PBMCs. This chain joins TRBV27 and TRBJ1-2; no definite D call. The receptor comes from a female donor in good health and CMV-seronegative. In DNA form, the CDR3 reads TGTGCCAGCAGTCCTAGGGAGGGATATGGCTACACCTTC. It is translated as CASSPREGYGYTF.